This TCR beta chain is drawn from a study of T cells in Graves' hyperthyroidism and ophthalmopathy. Germline V CDR1 and CDR2: MNHNS, SASEGT. J lost 0 bases, V lost 4 bases, and 10 bases had no gene match. This CDR3 is built from 18 residues. RNA transcripts yielded amplified TCR beta CDR3 regions. The TCR CDR3 was amplified in a first-round RT-PCR using the HTBI primer set. Via MiXCR, TCRdb re-called the multiplex PCR reads, giving one row per CDR3 protein. The repertoire holds roughly 300,000 distinct CDR3 sequences, 20% to 25% seen once, with about 50% in the top ten. This clonotype was found a few times.

This TCR derives from a woman between 45 and 65 years old with Graves' hyperthyroidism. The chain combines TRBV6-1 with TRBJ1-5; 9 nucleotides match TRBD1. The sequencing input was blood. The CDR3 sequence: CASSVRQGVTNSNQPQHF. For the CDR3, the DNA is TGTGCCAGCAGTGTCCGACAGGGGGTAACTAATAGCAATCAGCCCCAGCATTTT.